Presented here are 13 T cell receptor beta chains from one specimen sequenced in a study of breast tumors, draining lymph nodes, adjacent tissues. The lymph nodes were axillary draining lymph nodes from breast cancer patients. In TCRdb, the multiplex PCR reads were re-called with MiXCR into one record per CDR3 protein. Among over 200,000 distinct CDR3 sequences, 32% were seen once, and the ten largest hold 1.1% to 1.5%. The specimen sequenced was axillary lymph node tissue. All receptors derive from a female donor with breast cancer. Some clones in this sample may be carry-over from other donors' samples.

The CDR3 bases are TGTGCCAGCAGCCCCCGGACAGGGTTTGGGGCCAACGTCCTGACTTTC. This sequence encodes CASSPRTGFGANVLTF. The V gene is TRBV7-4, the J gene TRBJ2-6, with 8 bases identical to TRBD1. V shed 5 bases, J shed 3 bases, and the junction held 6 bases outside the gene matches. Germline CDR1 SGHVT, CDR2 SQSDAQ. This CDR3 has 16 amino acids.

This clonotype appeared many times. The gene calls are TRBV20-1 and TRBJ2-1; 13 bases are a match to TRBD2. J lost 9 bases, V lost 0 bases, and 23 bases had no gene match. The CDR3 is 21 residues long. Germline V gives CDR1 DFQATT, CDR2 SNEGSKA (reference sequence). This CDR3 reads CSARDGTYRLRLAGGFGEQFF. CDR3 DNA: TGCAGTGCTAGAGATGGGACATATCGGTTGAGACTAGCGGGAGGCTTCGGTGAGCAGTTCTTC.

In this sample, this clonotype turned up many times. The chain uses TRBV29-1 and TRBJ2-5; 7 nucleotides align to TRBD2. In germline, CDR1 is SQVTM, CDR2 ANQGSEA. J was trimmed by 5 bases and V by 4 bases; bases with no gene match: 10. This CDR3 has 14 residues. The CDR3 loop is CSVAGDWRGETQYF. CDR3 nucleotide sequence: TGCAGCGTTGCGGGAGACTGGCGGGGGGAGACCCAGTACTTC.

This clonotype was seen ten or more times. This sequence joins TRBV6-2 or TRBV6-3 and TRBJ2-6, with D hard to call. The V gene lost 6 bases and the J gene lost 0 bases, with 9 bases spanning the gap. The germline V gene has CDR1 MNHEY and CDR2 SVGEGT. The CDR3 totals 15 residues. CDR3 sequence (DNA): TGTGCCAGCAGCCCGACCTTCTCTGGGGCCAACGTCCTGACTTTC. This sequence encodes CASSPTFSGANVLTF.

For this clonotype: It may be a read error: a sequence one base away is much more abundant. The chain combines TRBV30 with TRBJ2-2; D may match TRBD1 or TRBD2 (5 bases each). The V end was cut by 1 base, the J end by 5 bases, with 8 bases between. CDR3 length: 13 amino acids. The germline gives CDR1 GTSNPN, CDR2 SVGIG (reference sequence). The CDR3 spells CAWSDRTTGELFF. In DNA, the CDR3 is TGTGCCTGGAGTGACAGGACTACCGGGGAGCTGTTTTTT.

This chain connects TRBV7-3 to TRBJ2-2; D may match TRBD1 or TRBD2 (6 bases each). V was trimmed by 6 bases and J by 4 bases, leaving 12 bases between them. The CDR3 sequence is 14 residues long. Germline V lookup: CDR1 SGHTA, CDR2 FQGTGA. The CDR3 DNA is TGTGCCAGCAGAGTCGAGGGGGGCACCGGGGAGCTGTTTTTT. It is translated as CASRVEGGTGELFF.

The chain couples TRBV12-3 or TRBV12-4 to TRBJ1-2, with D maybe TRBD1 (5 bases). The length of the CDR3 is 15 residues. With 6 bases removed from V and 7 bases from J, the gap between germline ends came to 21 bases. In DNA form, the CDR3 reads TGTGCCAGCAGGCGACTAGCGGGAGGGGAGTCTGGCTACACCTTC. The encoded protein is CASRRLAGGESGYTF.

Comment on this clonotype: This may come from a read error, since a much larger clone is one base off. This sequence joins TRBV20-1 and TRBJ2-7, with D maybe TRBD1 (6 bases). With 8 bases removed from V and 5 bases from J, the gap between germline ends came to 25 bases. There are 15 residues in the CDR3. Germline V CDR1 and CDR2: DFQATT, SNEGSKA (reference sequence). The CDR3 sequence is CSTGAPGHSPDEQYF. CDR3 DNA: TGCAGTACTGGGGCCCCGGGACATTCTCCTGACGAGCAGTACTTC.

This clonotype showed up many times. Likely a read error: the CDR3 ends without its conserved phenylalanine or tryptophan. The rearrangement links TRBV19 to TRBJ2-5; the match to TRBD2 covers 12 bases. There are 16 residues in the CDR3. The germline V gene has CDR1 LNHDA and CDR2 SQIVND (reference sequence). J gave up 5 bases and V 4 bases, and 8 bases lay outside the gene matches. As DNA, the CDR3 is TGTGCCAGTAGTAAGACTAGCGGGAGCCTGGGGGAGACCCAGTACTCC. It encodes CASSKTSGSLGETQYS.

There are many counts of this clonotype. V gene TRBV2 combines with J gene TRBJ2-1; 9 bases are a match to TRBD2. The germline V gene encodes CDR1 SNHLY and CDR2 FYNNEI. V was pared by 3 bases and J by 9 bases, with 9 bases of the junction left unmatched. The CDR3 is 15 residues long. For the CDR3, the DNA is TGTGCCAGCAGTGAGGGTAGCGGGGGAATCGGTGAGCAGTTCTTC. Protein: CASSEGSGGIGEQFF.

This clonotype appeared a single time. CDR3 sequence (DNA): TGTGCCAGCAGCCCGACTAGCGGGACCGTCAATGAGCAGTTCTTC. Translating gives CASSPTSGTVNEQFF. The genes are TRBV3-1 and TRBJ2-1; TRBD2 agrees at 11 bases. The CDR3 extends over 15 amino acids. The trim removed 4 bases at V and 6 bases at J, leaving 5 bases unmatched. Per the germline V gene, CDR1 is LGHDT and CDR2 is YNNKEL (reference sequence).

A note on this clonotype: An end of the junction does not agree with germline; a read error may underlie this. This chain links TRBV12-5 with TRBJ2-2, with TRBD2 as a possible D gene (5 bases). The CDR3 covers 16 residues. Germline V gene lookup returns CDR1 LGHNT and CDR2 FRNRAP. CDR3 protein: CASGPPGWSGTEELFF. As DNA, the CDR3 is TGTGCTAGTGGTCCACCGGGGTGGAGTGGCACCGAGGAGCTGTTTTTT.

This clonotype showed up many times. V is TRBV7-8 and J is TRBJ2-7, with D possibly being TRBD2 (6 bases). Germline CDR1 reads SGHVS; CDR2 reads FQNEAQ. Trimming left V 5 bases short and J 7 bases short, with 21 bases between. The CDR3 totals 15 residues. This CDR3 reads CASSPVMGRSGEQYF. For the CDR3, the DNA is TGTGCCAGCAGCCCGGTTATGGGGAGGTCTGGGGAGCAGTACTTC.